A single sample gave rise to the 12 T cell receptor beta chains below, sequenced in a study of shared clonotypes between healthy human individuals. Sequenced by immunoSEQ multiplex PCR; TCRdb stores in-frame clones only, minus some. The sample holds hundreds of thousands of clones; about three quarters are singletons and the top ten take 1.5% to 2%. Material: memory CD4+ T cells sorted from blood. Subset of the sample: CD45RA-negative fraction. These receptors were collected from a woman between 25 and 40 years old in good health.

The rearrangement links TRBV5-4 to TRBJ1-4, with a possible D match to TRBD1 (5 bases). Per germline, CDR1 SGHNT and CDR2 YYREEE (reference sequence). CDR3 length equals 15 residues. The V end was cut by 2 bases, the J end by 6 bases, with 14 bases between. This chain's CDR3 is CASSLLGASDEKLFF. The CDR3 DNA follows: TGTGCCAGCAGCTTACTCGGGGCATCGGATGAAAAACTGTTTTTT.

The genes are TRBV7-9 and TRBJ2-1; TRBD2 aligns across 7 bases. CDR1 is SEHNR, CDR2 FQNEAQ, per germline (reference sequence). CDR3 size: 14 residues. Trimming cost V 5 bases and J 2 bases; bases outside gene matches: 3. Here the CDR3 DNA reads TGTGCCAGCAGCGCTGGACTAGCCTACAATGAGCAGTTCTTC. Amino acid sequence: CASSAGLAYNEQFF.

About this clone: The sample has other DNA sequences that encode this CDR3 too. The chain uses TRBV5-1 and TRBJ1-2, with 7 positions matching TRBD1. The germline CDR1 and CDR2 sequences are SGHRS and YFSETQ. The length of the CDR3 is 14 residues. J lost 5 bases, V lost 0 bases, and 4 bases had no gene match. The CDR3 sequence is CASSLGQGSYGYTF. The CDR3 coding sequence is TGCGCCAGCAGCTTGGGACAGGGTTCGTATGGCTACACCTTC.

This clone showed up just a few times. The V and J genes are TRBV7-6 and TRBJ2-1, with 13 positions matching TRBD2. The J segment lost 7 bases and the V segment lost 5 bases, leaving 5 bases of the junction unmatched. This CDR3 is built from 15 residues. Germline CDR1 is SGHVS and CDR2 is FNYEAQ. DNA for the CDR3: TGTGCCAGCAGCCTACTAGCGGGAGGGCCAAATGAGCAGTTCTTC. As protein: CASSLLAGGPNEQFF.

This rearrangement joins TRBV27 to TRBJ1-1, with D uncertain. The CDR3 length is 14 residues. With 5 bases removed from V and 2 bases from J, the gap between germline ends came to 12 bases. Germline CDR1 is MNHEY and CDR2 is SMNVEV (reference sequence). The CDR3 sequence: CASSPMAGNTEAFF. In nucleotides, the CDR3 is TGTGCCAGCAGTCCCATGGCGGGTAACACTGAAGCTTTCTTT.

This clone was seen more than once but under ten times. The chain uses TRBV27 and TRBJ2-1; D is ambiguous. V lost 3 bases to trimming and J lost 5 bases, with 11 bases between them. This CDR3 is 14 amino acids long. Germline CDR1 MNHEY, CDR2 SMNVEV (reference sequence). The CDR3 bases are TGTGCCAGCAGTTTGGATCGGCTTAACAATGAGCAGTTCTTC. It is translated as CASSLDRLNNEQFF.

In its sample, this clone was seen a few times. The chain recombines TRBV10-2 with TRBJ2-7; possibly TRBD1 or TRBD2 for D (5 bases each). CDR1 is WSHSY, CDR2 SAAADI, per germline. V lost 5 bases to trimming and J lost 1 base, with 18 bases between them. This CDR3 comprises 16 residues. The CDR3 DNA reads as TGCGCCAGCAGTCTCGAGGGGAATCCGTTTTCCTACGAGCAGTACTTC. The encoded protein is CASSLEGNPFSYEQYF.

The table lists this clone with a few counts. Different DNA sequences within this sample yield the same CDR3. The rearrangement links TRBV30 to TRBJ2-5; no definite D call. V was clipped by 0 bases and J by 5 bases, with 7 bases between them. Germline V gene sequence: CDR1 GTSNPN, CDR2 SVGIG (reference sequence). CDR3 length equals 12 residues. CDR3 sequence reads: CAWSVRRETQYF. For the CDR3, the DNA is TGTGCCTGGAGTGTACGCCGGGAGACCCAGTACTTC.

The gene calls are TRBV27 and TRBJ1-2; possible D gene TRBD1, 6 bases. Germline V CDR1 and CDR2: MNHEY, SMNVEV (reference sequence). Trimming shortened V by 3 bases and J by 7 bases, and 15 bases separated the two germline ends. The CDR3 runs to 14 residues. The CDR3 here is CASSFNLRDTGYTF. In DNA form, the CDR3 reads TGTGCCAGCAGTTTTAATTTGAGGGACACTGGCTACACCTTC.

This clone was seen only once. CDR3 in DNA: TGTGCCAGCAGTTCTACACCGACTAGCGGGCCATACAATGAGCAGTTCTTC. Its protein product is CASSSTPTSGPYNEQFF. V is TRBV28 and J is TRBJ2-1; 10 positions agree with TRBD2. This CDR3 is built from 17 residues. J gave up 4 bases and V 4 bases, and 10 bases lay outside the gene matches. Germline V lookup: CDR1 MDHEN, CDR2 SYDVKM.

The chain joins TRBV7-2 to TRBJ2-1; 8 positions match TRBD1. CDR1 is SGHTA, CDR2 FQGNSA, per germline. This CDR3 has 15 residues. Germline trimming cut 5 bases from V and 5 bases from J; bases unmatched to any gene: 8. The CDR3 nucleotides are TGTGCCAGCAGCGGTGGGACAGGCCCTAACAATGAGCAGTTCTTC. Residues: CASSGGTGPNNEQFF.

The genes are TRBV27 and TRBJ2-3; the D gene is possibly TRBD2 (6 bases). The CDR3 has 15 amino acids. Per the germline V gene, CDR1 is MNHEY and CDR2 is SMNVEV (reference sequence). V lost 6 bases to trimming and J lost 0 bases, with 13 bases between them. Here the CDR3 DNA reads TGTGCCAGCAGAAGGAGGGACCTCAGCACAGATACGCAGTATTTT. The encoded protein is CASRRRDLSTDTQYF.